This T cell receptor beta chain appears in the sequencing data of a study of blood T cell repertoires in COVID-19. Assay: immunoSEQ multiplex PCR; the TCRdb copy retains only in-frame clones and omits some. This repertoire shows 200,000 or so clones, about 80% found once; its top ten account for around 7%. The clonotype was recovered from a man aged 35 to 55 who had recovered from COVID-19. Sequenced: PBMCs or T cells enriched from blood (not recorded which).

The CDR3 DNA sequence: TGTGCCAGCAGTAAGGGGACAGCTACTGATGGCTACACCTTC. Amino acid sequence: CASSKGTATDGYTF. V is TRBV21-1 and J is TRBJ1-2; TRBD1 is taken as the D call from the table, unchecked against the DNA. TRBV21-1 is classified as a pseudogene. The CDR3 contains 14 residues.